This passage covers 20 T cell receptor beta chains from one sample sequenced in a study of cytomegalovirus exposure and HLA in healthy donors. Both 60 Vbeta primers and 13 Jbeta primers went into the PCR. The data were produced by immunoSEQ multiplex PCR, yet TCRdb's version contains in-frame clones alone and is incomplete. Of roughly 110,000 clones in the sample, around 75% were seen once. Sequenced input: PBMCs. Source of these receptors: a man aged 40-55 years in good health and CMV-seronegative.

The genes are TRBV19 and TRBJ2-7; maybe TRBD1 (5 bases). V shed 7 bases and J shed 7 bases, with 20 bases lying between them. The germline V gene has CDR1 LNHDA and CDR2 SQIVND (reference sequence). The CDR3 is 14 amino acids. The CDR3 DNA is TGTGCCAGTATCCAAACTGGGTCGTCAGGGGAGCAGTACTTC. Its protein is CASIQTGSSGEQYF.

The gene calls are TRBV18 and TRBJ1-1; D is undetermined. This CDR3 has 15 residues. The V and J ends lost 2 bases and 3 bases respectively, with 13 bases between them. Germline values: CDR1 KGHSH, CDR2 LQKENI. CDR3 in amino acids: CASSPETRRDTEAFF. DNA for the CDR3: TGTGCCAGCTCACCAGAAACTCGTCGGGACACTGAAGCTTTCTTT.

This clone was found a few times. The chain carries TRBV6-7 and TRBJ2-3, with a tentative D call TRBD1 (5 bases). TRBV6-7 is placed among ORFs of uncertain function. CDR3 length equals 12 residues. V was cut by 11 bases and J by 2 bases, with 11 bases left in between. CDR3 sequence reads: CAAGWTTDTQYF. In DNA, the CDR3 is TGTGCCGCAGGGTGGACCACAGATACGCAGTATTTT.

This rearrangement joins TRBV6-5 to TRBJ1-4, with TRBD1 identical over 9 bases. J lost 8 bases, V lost 6 bases, and 10 bases had no gene match. Looked up from germline, CDR1 is MNHEY and CDR2 is SVGAGI. This CDR3 is 15 amino acids long. The CDR3 here is CASRTSDRGLEKLFF. Written as DNA, the CDR3 is TGTGCCAGCAGGACCTCGGACAGGGGCCTCGAAAAACTGTTTTTT.

This clone was seen once. The chain combines TRBV2 with TRBJ1-5; TRBD1 might be the D (5 bases). Trimming removed 6 bases from V and 0 bases from J, with 18 bases in between. Germline CDR1 is SNHLY and CDR2 is FYNNEI. The CDR3 has 17 amino acids. CDR3 residues: CASSGPGRGLSNQPQHF. Written as DNA, the CDR3 is TGTGCCAGCAGCGGACCAGGGAGGGGTCTTAGCAATCAGCCCCAGCATTTT.

The chain joins TRBV5-6 to TRBJ1-2; 10 nucleotides align to TRBD1. This CDR3 contains 16 residues. J was trimmed by 4 bases and V by 4 bases; bases with no gene match: 10. CDR1 is SGHDT and CDR2 is YYEEEE in the germline V gene. The CDR3 region is CASSLPWTGGIYGYTF. The CDR3 coding sequence is TGTGCCAGCAGCCTCCCTTGGACAGGGGGAATCTATGGCTACACCTTC.

The rearrangement links TRBV5-1 to TRBJ1-1; the D gene is possibly TRBD1 (5 bases). Trimming stripped 5 bases from V and 1 base from J, with 9 bases between. The CDR3 loop spans 13 amino acids. Germline loops: CDR1 SGHRS, CDR2 YFSETQ. CDR3 DNA: TGCGCCAGCAGGGGGCAGGGGAACACTGAAGCTTTCTTT. Its translation: CASRGQGNTEAFF.

This clone was observed once. The chain combines TRBV6-5 with TRBJ1-1; the D gene is possibly TRBD1 (6 bases). Germline CDR1 MNHEY, CDR2 SVGAGI. V gave up 6 bases and J gave up 5 bases, with 16 bases separating them. The CDR3 length is 14 residues. CDR3: CASSLPGTPTEAFF. The CDR3 nucleotides read TGTGCCAGCAGCCTCCCCGGGACACCGACTGAAGCTTTCTTT.

This chain joins TRBV27 and TRBJ2-5; the match to TRBD2 covers 7 bases. J gave up 11 bases and V 8 bases, and 14 bases lay outside the gene matches. This CDR3 region has 13 residues. Looked up from germline, CDR1 is MNHEY and CDR2 is SMNVEV (reference sequence). CDR3 protein: CASGPGGPREQYF. As DNA, the CDR3 is TGTGCCAGCGGCCCGGGGGGTCCCCGTGAGCAGTACTTC.

This clone has a handful of counts. The V call is TRBV28, the J call TRBJ2-7; tentatively, D is TRBD2 (7 bases). The CDR3 sequence is 17 residues long. Looked up from germline, CDR1 is MDHEN and CDR2 is SYDVKM. V was clipped by 5 bases and J by 9 bases, with 29 bases between them. CDR3 nucleotide sequence: TGTGCCAGCAGTCCACCACCCATCGGGGGGCCAAGCGTCGGGCAGTACTTC. As protein: CASSPPPIGGPSVGQYF.

The chain recombines TRBV4-1 with TRBJ2-1; TRBD2 aligns across 8 bases. The germline gives CDR1 MGHRA, CDR2 YSYEKL. This CDR3 spans 15 amino acids. V lost 4 bases, J lost 3 bases, and 5 bases stayed unmatched. The DNA for the CDR3 is TGCGCCAGCAGCCCTGTAGCGGGGAACTACAATGAGCAGTTCTTC. Amino acid sequence: CASSPVAGNYNEQFF.

This clone was found once. This chain links TRBV5-1 with TRBJ2-3, with 7 nucleotides matching TRBD1. This CDR3 spans 17 amino acids. V shed 4 bases, J shed 0 bases, and the junction held 11 bases outside the gene matches. Germline V gene lookup returns CDR1 SGHRS and CDR2 YFSETQ. In DNA, the CDR3 is TGCGCCAGCAGCCGCAGAAGACAGGGCGTTAGCACAGATACGCAGTATTTT. Its translation: CASSRRRQGVSTDTQYF. Together with reference TRBV5-1 and TRBJ2-3, the CDR3 gives the full variable domain: KAGVTQTPRYLIKTRGQQVTLSCSPISGHRSVSWYQQTPGQGLQFLFEYFSETQRNKGNFPGRFSGRQFSNSRSEMNVSTLELGDSALYLCASSRRRQGVSTDTQYFGPGTRLTVL.

The rearrangement uses TRBV4-2 and TRBJ1-1, with TRBD1 matching 10 bases. V was pared by 4 bases and J by 3 bases, with 5 bases of the junction left unmatched. The germline CDR1 and CDR2 sequences are LGHNA and YNFKEQ. This CDR3 has 15 amino acids. The DNA for the CDR3 is TGTGCCAGCAGCCGGGACGGGACAGGGGACACTGAAGCTTTCTTT. It encodes CASSRDGTGDTEAFF.

This chain connects TRBV7-9 to TRBJ2-2, with unresolved D. This CDR3 comprises 15 residues. Germline V gene lookup returns CDR1 SEHNR and CDR2 FQNEAQ (reference sequence). Trimming took off 6 bases at V and 4 bases at J, with 15 bases between the two ends. The CDR3 nucleotides read TGTGCCAGCAGATTACTCACGAGCCCCACCGGGGAGCTGTTTTTT. It encodes CASRLLTSPTGELFF.

In this sample, this clone turned up once. In nucleotides, the CDR3 is TGCGCCAGCAGACCCGGGACAGAGAACACCGGGGAGCTGTTTTTT. Residues: CASRPGTENTGELFF. The chain has TRBV5-1 and TRBJ2-2, with TRBD1 identical over 7 bases. Germline values: CDR1 SGHRS, CDR2 YFSETQ. V trimming: 5 bases; J trimming: 1 base; junction bases outside the gene matches: 5. The CDR3 sequence is 15 residues long. Looking up the rest from reference TRBV5-1 and TRBJ2-2 gives the full variable domain: KAGVTQTPRYLIKTRGQQVTLSCSPISGHRSVSWYQQTPGQGLQFLFEYFSETQRNKGNFPGRFSGRQFSNSRSEMNVSTLELGDSALYLCASRPGTENTGELFFGEGSRLTVL.

V usage is TRBV9 and J usage is TRBJ2-2, with 9 bases identical to TRBD1. Germline values: CDR1 SGDLS, CDR2 YYNGEE. Trimming took 3 bases from V and 1 from J; bases not matched to a gene: 4. CDR3 length equals 16 residues. CDR3 bases: TGTGCCAGCAGCGGAACAGGGGGCTTGAACACCGGGGAGCTGTTTTTT. This codes for CASSGTGGLNTGELFF. The full variable domain, completed using reference TRBV9 and TRBJ2-2, is DSGVTQTPKHLITATGQRVTLRCSPRSGDLSVYWYQQSLDQGLQFLIQYYNGEERAKGNILERFSAQQFPDLHSELNLSSLELGDSALYFCASSGTGGLNTGELFFGEGSRLTVL.

The rearrangement joins TRBV6-1 to TRBJ1-2; TRBD1 matches 10 bases. The CDR3 sequence is 15 residues long. With 4 bases clipped from V and 2 bases from J, the junction kept 4 bases outside the gene matches. Germline values: CDR1 MNHNS, CDR2 SASEGT. The CDR3 here is CASSARQGANYGYTF. CDR3 bases: TGTGCCAGCAGTGCCCGACAGGGGGCCAACTATGGCTACACCTTC.

The J gene is TRBJ1-2, the V gene TRBV29-1, with no clear D. The V gene's germline CDR1 is SQVTM and CDR2 ANQGSEA. Trimming stripped 3 bases from V and 4 bases from J, with 9 bases between. The CDR3 has 12 residues. CDR3 DNA sequence: TGCAGCGTTGAGTCAAGAGGCTATGGCTACACCTTC. Protein sequence: CSVESRGYGYTF.

The V call is TRBV10-2, the J call TRBJ2-5; TRBD2 matches at 7 bases. The CDR3 loop spans 12 amino acids. With 6 bases clipped from V and 5 bases from J, the junction kept 3 bases outside the gene matches. The V gene's germline CDR1 is WSHSY and CDR2 SAAADI. DNA of the CDR3: TGCGCCAGCAGCCCTAGCGGTGAGACCCAGTACTTC. It encodes CASSPSGETQYF.

V and J are TRBV7-8 and TRBJ2-5, with 13 nucleotides matching TRBD2. J lost 2 bases, V lost 7 bases, and 13 bases had no gene match. The CDR3 consists of 18 residues. Germline assignment: CDR1 SGHVS and CDR2 FQNEAQ. This CDR3 reads CASIPPGLAGYPQETQYF. CDR3 nucleotides: TGTGCCAGCATCCCTCCGGGACTAGCGGGGTATCCTCAAGAGACCCAGTACTTC.